The 29 T cell receptor beta chains in this list originate from one sample, sequenced in a study of shared clonotypes between healthy human individuals. The assay was immunoSEQ multiplex PCR, and TCRdb's table has in-frame clones only and misses some. The sample lists roughly 500,000 clones; around 74% were seen once. The sample was PBMCs. All receptors come from a woman aged 40 to 50 in good health. Some clones in this sample may be carry-over from other donors' samples.

CDR3 sequence reads: CASSSLRRVLTF. CDR3 sequence (DNA): TGTGCCAGCAGTTCTCTCCGACGCGTCCTGACTTTC. The chain recombines TRBV28 with TRBJ2-6; no definite D call. CDR1 and CDR2 from the germline V gene are MDHEN and SYDVKM. V was cut by 4 bases and J by 12 bases, with 10 bases left in between. This CDR3 comprises 12 residues.

This CDR3 is CASSFRTGGEEYF. CDR3 bases: TGTGCCAGCAGTTTCCGGACAGGGGGAGAAGAGTATTTT. This chain uses TRBV28 with TRBJ2-3, with 10 bases matching TRBD1. J was trimmed by 13 bases and V by 3 bases; bases with no gene match: 7. CDR1 and CDR2 from the germline V gene are MDHEN and SYDVKM. The CDR3 contains 13 residues. The full variable domain, with the rest looked up from reference TRBV28 and TRBJ2-3, is DVKVTQSSRYLVKRTGEKVFLECVQDMDHENMFWYRQDPGLGLRLIYFSYDVKMKEKGDIPEGYSVSREKKERFSLILESASTNQTSMYLCASSFRTGGEEYFGPGTRLTVL.

The chain links TRBV15 to TRBJ2-4; D unclear. Deletions cut 5 bases from V and 0 bases from J, with 8 bases between. Germline CDR1 LNHNV, CDR2 YYDKDF (reference sequence). This CDR3 has 14 amino acids. The CDR3 DNA reads as TGTGCCACCAGCGTACAACTAGCCAAAAACATTCAGTACTTC. This codes for CATSVQLAKNIQYF.

The table lists this clone with a few counts. The J gene is TRBJ2-5, the V gene TRBV12-5; D call uncertain. Between the trimmed V and J ends, which lost 1 base and 5 bases, there was a span of 8 bases. The germline gives CDR1 LGHNT, CDR2 FRNRAP. The CDR3 runs to 13 residues. CDR3 nucleotide sequence: TGTGCTAGTGGTTTGGGGGGTTACGAGACCCAGTACTTC. Encoded protein: CASGLGGYETQYF.

The chain carries TRBV28 and TRBJ2-2, with D possibly matching TRBD2 (6 bases). The V gene lost 2 bases and the J gene lost 1 base, with 11 bases spanning the gap. There are 16 residues in the CDR3. Per germline, CDR1 MDHEN and CDR2 SYDVKM. DNA of the CDR3: TGTGCCAGCAGTTTACGAGGACTACGGAACACCGGGGAGCTGTTTTTT. Amino acid sequence: CASSLRGLRNTGELFF.

The gene calls are TRBV27 and TRBJ2-3; 7 nucleotides match TRBD2. The J segment lost 4 bases and the V segment lost 4 bases, leaving 8 bases of the junction unmatched. The CDR3 runs to 15 residues. The germline V gene has CDR1 MNHEY and CDR2 SMNVEV (reference sequence). CDR3 nucleotide sequence: TGTGCCAGCAGTTCACTCGGACTAGTTCCAGATACGCAGTATTTT. Its translation is CASSSLGLVPDTQYF.

The chain joins TRBV5-1 to TRBJ2-2, with 7 bases aligning to TRBD2. With V trimmed by 3 bases and J by 6 bases, 5 bases remained unmatched. The CDR3 consists of 14 residues. Germline V gene lookup returns CDR1 SGHRS and CDR2 YFSETQ. CDR3 protein: CASSSGLGAGELFF. The CDR3 region has the DNA TGCGCCAGCAGCTCCGGACTAGGAGCCGGGGAGCTGTTTTTT. The complete variable domain, with remaining parts taken from reference TRBV5-1 and TRBJ2-2, reads KAGVTQTPRYLIKTRGQQVTLSCSPISGHRSVSWYQQTPGQGLQFLFEYFSETQRNKGNFPGRFSGRQFSNSRSEMNVSTLELGDSALYLCASSSGLGAGELFFGEGSRLTVL.

V and J are TRBV2 and TRBJ1-5; the D gene is possibly TRBD1 (5 bases). Germline-derived CDR1 and CDR2 are SNHLY and FYNNEI. This CDR3 has 15 residues. With 7 bases removed from V and 6 bases from J, the gap between germline ends came to 19 bases. CDR3 nucleotides: TGTGCCAGCAATGTCCGACCTGGGGGGAGTCAGCCCCAGCATTTT. Amino acid sequence: CASNVRPGGSQPQHF.

The chain couples TRBV7-9 to TRBJ2-6, with D uncertain. CDR1 is SEHNR, CDR2 FQNEAQ, per germline (reference sequence). This CDR3 is built from 14 residues. V was clipped by 0 bases and J by 4 bases, with 4 bases between them. CDR3 nucleotide sequence: TGTGCCAGCAGCTTAGCCGGGGGGGCCAACGTCCTGACTTTC. Residues: CASSLAGGANVLTF.

The CDR3 protein is CASSYGQEYNEQFF. The CDR3 DNA sequence: TGTGCCAGCAGTTATGGGCAGGAGTACAATGAGCAGTTCTTC. This chain joins TRBV6-5 and TRBJ2-1; unclear D gene. Looked up from germline, CDR1 is MNHEY and CDR2 is SVGAGI. V was cut by 3 bases and J by 4 bases, with 10 bases left in between. The CDR3 is 14 residues long.

The chain is built from TRBV6-4 and TRBJ2-2; weak D call: TRBD2 (6 bases). The CDR3 length is 15 residues. Trimming took 0 bases from V and 5 from J, leaving 10 bases between them. Germline values: CDR1 MRHNA, CDR2 SNTAGT. The CDR3 region is CASSDSAGSTGELFF. In DNA form, the CDR3 reads TGTGCCAGCAGTGACTCCGCGGGATCGACCGGGGAGCTGTTTTTT.

The rearrangement joins TRBV7-6 to TRBJ2-1; 8 nucleotides line up with TRBD2. The CDR3 covers 17 residues. Unmatched junction bases numbered 13, after V lost 5 bases and J lost 4 bases. Germline CDR1 and CDR2: SGHVS and FNYEAQ. In nucleotides, the CDR3 is TGTGCCAGCAGCCGCATTCGTGGTAGCGGGGCATACAATGAGCAGTTCTTC. Translating it yields CASSRIRGSGAYNEQFF. Looking up the rest from reference TRBV7-6 and TRBJ2-1 gives the full variable domain: GAGVSQSPRYKVTKRGQDVALRCDPISGHVSLYWYRQALGQGPEFLTYFNYEAQQDKSGLPNDRFSAERPEGSISTLTIQRTEQRDSAMYRCASSRIRGSGAYNEQFFGPGTRLTVL.

This clone was counted a single time. V and J are TRBV15 and TRBJ2-3; D is undetermined. The CDR3 is 14 amino acids. Germline assignment: CDR1 LNHNV and CDR2 YYDKDF (reference sequence). Deletions cut 0 bases from V and 5 bases from J, with 9 bases between. CDR3 residues: CATSRDTDGDTQYF. As DNA, the CDR3 is TGTGCCACCAGCAGAGATACTGACGGAGATACGCAGTATTTT.

The J gene is TRBJ1-4, the V gene TRBV28, with 8 nucleotides matching TRBD1. J gave up 4 bases and V 6 bases, and 7 bases lay outside the gene matches. Germline V gives CDR1 MDHEN, CDR2 SYDVKM. The CDR3 loop spans 15 amino acids. The CDR3 loop reads CASRTWTGNNEKLFF. In DNA form, the CDR3 reads TGTGCCAGCAGAACCTGGACAGGGAATAATGAAAAACTGTTTTTT.

V and J are TRBV6-6 and TRBJ1-3, with D unclear. CDR3 length equals 15 residues. From germline, CDR1 is MNHNY and CDR2 SVGAGI (reference sequence). Trimming pared 7 bases from V and 0 bases from J, leaving 13 bases between. Here the CDR3 DNA reads TGTGCCAGCACCCATAAAGGGAACTCTGGAAACACCATATATTTT. Translating gives CASTHKGNSGNTIYF.

In nucleotides, the CDR3 is TGTGCCAGCAGTTTATATAACGTGGGAAAACTGTTTTTT. Its translation is CASSLYNVGKLFF. The genes are TRBV27 and TRBJ1-4, with unresolved D. This CDR3 region has 13 residues. The germline gives CDR1 MNHEY, CDR2 SMNVEV (reference sequence). V was pared by 1 base and J by 10 bases, with 10 bases between.

This clone has ten or more counts. The rearrangement uses TRBV27 and TRBJ2-5; TRBD2 might be the D (6 bases). The CDR3 covers 14 residues. CDR1 is MNHEY, CDR2 SMNVEV, per germline (reference sequence). With 5 bases removed from V and 2 bases from J, the gap between germline ends came to 12 bases. The CDR3 DNA reads as TGTGCCAGCAGTGCCCTAGCGAGTCAAGAGACCCAGTACTTC. Amino acids: CASSALASQETQYF.

The J gene is TRBJ2-3, the V gene TRBV9, with D perhaps TRBD1 (5 bases). The CDR3 contains 13 residues. V lost 0 bases and J lost 5, with 7 bases in between. The germline V gene encodes CDR1 SGDLS and CDR2 YYNGEE. The CDR3 reads CASSVAGKDTQYF. CDR3 nucleotides: TGTGCCAGCAGCGTAGCAGGGAAAGATACGCAGTATTTT.

This chain connects TRBV28 to TRBJ1-1; 8 bases fit TRBD1. After removal of 5 bases from V and 11 bases from J, the junction contained 13 bases not matched to a gene. This CDR3 spans 14 amino acids. Germline V gene data show CDR1 as MDHEN and CDR2 as SYDVKM. The CDR3 region is CASSGQGQGSWAFF. For the CDR3, the DNA is TGTGCCAGCAGTGGGCAAGGACAGGGTTCCTGGGCTTTCTTT.

The J gene is TRBJ2-3, the V gene TRBV9; TRBD2 might be the D (5 bases). The CDR3 runs to 18 residues. V lost 3 bases, J lost 6 bases, and 26 bases lay in between. Germline values: CDR1 SGDLS, CDR2 YYNGEE. DNA for the CDR3: TGTGCCAGCAGCGCCTCTGTCACCCCGGGGAACGCTGGGGATACGCAGTATTTT. Its translation is CASSASVTPGNAGDTQYF.

The chain combines TRBV6-5 with TRBJ2-5, with a weak D call TRBD2 (5 bases). Matching the DNA end better, TRBJ2-7 makes the J call doubtful. This CDR3 is 16 amino acids long. The germline CDR1 and CDR2 sequences are MNHEY and SVGAGI. The CDR3 sequence is CASSYGRRGGDYEQYF. In DNA form, the CDR3 reads TGTGCCAGCAGTTACGGCCGGAGAGGAGGAGACTACGAGCAGTACTTC.

The chain recombines TRBV4-2 with TRBJ1-2, with D perhaps matching TRBD1 (5 bases). Per the germline V gene, CDR1 is LGHNA and CDR2 is YNFKEQ. CDR3 length: 14 residues. Trimming removed 0 bases from V and 4 bases from J, with 9 bases in between. The CDR3 loop reads CASSQEGDGYGYTF. In nucleotides, the CDR3 is TGTGCCAGCAGCCAAGAAGGGGATGGCTATGGCTACACCTTC.

The chain is built from TRBV15 and TRBJ1-4, with unresolved D. V was trimmed by 1 base and J by 0 bases, leaving 6 bases between them. The CDR3 length is 15 residues. CDR1 is LNHNV, CDR2 YYDKDF, per germline (reference sequence). The chain's CDR3 is CATSRGQSTNEKLFF. In DNA, the CDR3 is TGTGCCACCAGCAGAGGACAATCAACTAATGAAAAACTGTTTTTT.

V is TRBV5-1 and J is TRBJ2-7; possible D gene TRBD1, 6 bases. The CDR3 covers 15 residues. CDR1 is SGHRS, CDR2 YFSETQ, per germline. V was pared by 4 bases and J by 0 bases, with 14 bases between. The CDR3 region is CASSKGTTSSYEQYF. CDR3 DNA: TGCGCCAGCAGCAAAGGGACAACCAGCTCCTACGAGCAGTACTTC.

This clone showed up just once. The V and J genes are TRBV2 and TRBJ1-2; 7 nucleotides match TRBD1. V shed 7 bases and J 4 bases; nucleotides not matched to a gene: 3. CDR3 size: 12 residues. The germline V gene encodes CDR1 SNHLY and CDR2 FYNNEI. The CDR3 reads CASNRDSYGYTF. DNA for the CDR3: TGTGCCAGCAATCGGGACAGCTATGGCTACACCTTC.

This clone occurred a few times. The chain couples TRBV9 to TRBJ1-1; D is uncertain. Germline CDR1 SGDLS, CDR2 YYNGEE. Trimming shortened V by 6 bases and J by 7 bases, and 13 bases separated the two germline ends. The CDR3 is 12 amino acids. This chain's CDR3 is CASNPGSGEAFF. CDR3 sequence (DNA): TGTGCCAGCAACCCGGGGTCGGGTGAAGCTTTCTTT.

The chain uses TRBV28 and TRBJ1-1; D unclear. The CDR3 contains 15 residues. V lost 5 bases to trimming and J lost 6 bases, with 19 bases between them. CDR1 is MDHEN and CDR2 is SYDVKM in the germline V gene. CDR3 nucleotides: TGTGCCAGCAGTCCCTCGGACGGGGAGAGGGCTGAAGCTTTCTTT. Protein: CASSPSDGERAEAFF.

V usage is TRBV9 and J usage is TRBJ2-1; D possibly corresponds to TRBD2 (6 bases). This CDR3 is built from 15 residues. V was cut by 4 bases and J by 4 bases, with 15 bases left in between. Germline V gives CDR1 SGDLS, CDR2 YYNGEE. CDR3 sequence: CASSPWAGRYNEQFF. The CDR3 DNA follows: TGTGCCAGCAGCCCCTGGGCGGGGCGGTACAATGAGCAGTTCTTC.

This chain uses TRBV7-3 with TRBJ1-2; D unclear. The V end lost 5 bases, the J end lost 4 bases, and 14 bases lay between the germline ends. CDR3 size: 14 residues. Germline V lookup: CDR1 SGHTA, CDR2 FQGTGA. The CDR3 sequence: CASSPSGRGYGYTF. CDR3 coding DNA: TGTGCCAGCAGCCCTTCAGGACGAGGCTATGGCTACACCTTC.